Listed below are T cell receptor beta chains from one sample, sequenced in a study of T cells in Graves' hyperthyroidism and ophthalmopathy. TCRdb re-called the multiplex PCR reads through MiXCR, storing one row per CDR3 protein. The sample consists of 600,000 or so distinct CDR3 sequences, roughly 15% of them appearing once. The sample was blood. The source of these receptors is a woman in her forties or fifties with Graves' ophthalmopathy. Each CDR3 is given without its conserved first and last residue. The D gene is left open where the match is weak.

d_call	j_call	v_call	cdr3_aa
NA	TRBJ1-5	TRBV28	ASSAAWPQH
TRBD1	TRBJ1-2	TRBV28	ASSSPGQGGSYGYT
NA	TRBJ2-2	TRBV9	ASSVVDRNTGELF
TRBD2	TRBJ2-1	TRBV29-1	SVERTSGRIHEQF
TRBD1	TRBJ2-5	TRBV28	ASSPDRVQETQY
TRBD2	TRBJ2-1	TRBV27	ASSLSGGRPFYNEQF
TRBD1	TRBJ2-1	TRBV20-1	SARDRQGTYNEQF
TRBD1	TRBJ2-7	TRBV6-2/TRBV6-3	ASSYSKTGGRDEQY
TRBD1	TRBJ2-1	TRBV29-1	SVAGQGVYNEQF
NA	TRBJ2-1	TRBV7-8	ASSSMGPNNEQF
TRBD1	TRBJ2-5	TRBV9	ASSPTEWQGVGETQY
NA	TRBJ2-2	TRBV11-2	ASSLVVLSGELF
TRBD2	TRBJ2-5	TRBV3-1	ASSQGLAGGLETQY